These 23 T cell receptor beta chains originate from one sample sequenced in a study of cytomegalovirus exposure and HLA in healthy donors. PCR amplification relied on 60 Vbeta primers (plus 13 Jbeta primers). Some clones are missing from TCRdb's copy, which holds only in-frame ones; the method was immunoSEQ multiplex PCR. The table shows almost 200,000 clones, with approximately 79% occurring only once. Sample: PBMCs. The source of these receptors is a woman aged 30 to 39 in good health and CMV-seropositive.

The CDR3 is CASSLDLGTEAFF. CDR3 nucleotides: TGCGCCAGCAGCTTGGATCTTGGGACAGAAGCTTTCTTT. The chain joins TRBV5-1 to TRBJ1-1, with D perhaps TRBD1 (6 bases). The V gene's germline CDR1 is SGHRS and CDR2 YFSETQ. V was trimmed by 0 bases and J by 8 bases, leaving 11 bases between them. This CDR3 is 13 amino acids long.

This chain connects TRBV4-1 to TRBJ2-7, with D hard to call. Trimming removed 0 bases from V and 6 bases from J, with 12 bases in between. CDR3 length: 14 amino acids. CDR1 and CDR2 (germline): MGHRA, YSYEKL. CDR3 sequence (DNA): TGCGCCAGCAGCCAAGACCCCCTTGTTCCCGAGCAGTACTTC. Protein: CASSQDPLVPEQYF.

The V and J genes are TRBV27 and TRBJ2-1; 9 bases are a match to TRBD1. V lost 6 bases to trimming and J lost 7 bases; unmatched junction nucleotides: 10. The CDR3 has 15 residues. The germline CDR1 and CDR2 sequences are MNHEY and SMNVEV (reference sequence). The CDR3 DNA follows: TGTGCCAGCAGCTCCGGGACAGGGTTGCGGAATGAGCAGTTCTTC. It specifies CASSSGTGLRNEQFF.

This clone was seen a single time. The V call is TRBV28, the J call TRBJ2-5; the D is unclear. The CDR3 length is 15 residues. V gave up 6 bases and J gave up 4 bases, with 18 bases separating them. The germline V gene encodes CDR1 MDHEN and CDR2 SYDVKM. Written as DNA, the CDR3 is TGTGCCAGCAGCTCTCGGTCGTCTTATTTAGAGACCCAGTACTTC. This gives the protein CASSSRSSYLETQYF.

V gene TRBV7-2 combines with J gene TRBJ2-1, with 10 bases that match TRBD2. With V trimmed by 2 bases and J by 0 bases, 1 base remained unmatched. Per germline, CDR1 SGHTA and CDR2 FQGNSA. This CDR3 has 16 residues. CDR3 bases: TGTGCCAGCAGCTTAATAGCGGGGGGCTCCTACAATGAGCAGTTCTTC. It encodes CASSLIAGGSYNEQFF.

This chain uses TRBV7-2 with TRBJ2-5; 11 nucleotides agree with TRBD2. This CDR3 comprises 16 residues. V was clipped by 4 bases and J by 1 base; unmatched bases: 5. The germline V gene encodes CDR1 SGHTA and CDR2 FQGNSA. In nucleotides, the CDR3 is TGTGCCAGCAGCTCCTCTAGCGGGAGGCCCCAAGAGACCCAGTACTTC. Amino acids: CASSSSSGRPQETQYF.

This sequence joins TRBV5-4 and TRBJ2-7, with 7 bases matching TRBD1. In germline, CDR1 is SGHNT, CDR2 YYREEE (reference sequence). CDR3 length: 15 amino acids. The ends lost 1 base at V and 2 bases at J; junction bases unmatched: 6. DNA of the CDR3: TGTGCCAGCAGCTTGCGACAGGGAGTCCCCTACGAGCAGTACTTC. It translates to CASSLRQGVPYEQYF. Drawing the rest from reference TRBV5-4 and TRBJ2-7, the complete variable domain is ETGVTQSPTHLIKTRGQQVTLRCSSQSGHNTVSWYQQALGQGPQFIFQYYREEENGRGNFPPRFSGLQFPNYSSELNVNALELDDSALYLCASSLRQGVPYEQYFGPGTRLTVT.

This chain links TRBV5-6 with TRBJ2-5; 9 nucleotides match TRBD1. V lost 3 bases and J lost 4; bases outside the gene matches: 10. Looked up from germline, CDR1 is SGHDT and CDR2 is YYEEEE. The CDR3 is 16 amino acids. CDR3 region: CASSYWGQGEGETQYF. The CDR3 DNA is TGTGCCAGCAGCTACTGGGGACAGGGAGAGGGAGAGACCCAGTACTTC.

In DNA form, the CDR3 reads TGTGCCAGCAGCCAGCTAGCGGCAGACTACGAGCAGTACTTC. Its protein product is CASSQLAADYEQYF. The chain uses TRBV11-3 and TRBJ2-7; 7 bases line up with TRBD2. With V trimmed by 5 bases and J by 3 bases, 7 bases remained unmatched. The length of the CDR3 is 14 residues. Germline CDR1 SGHNT, CDR2 YENEEA.

This clone has only a few counts. The chain recombines TRBV10-3 with TRBJ2-2, with a tentative D call TRBD2 (6 bases). CDR3 length equals 12 residues. Trimming removed 7 bases from V and 7 bases from J, with 10 bases in between. From germline, CDR1 is ENHRY and CDR2 SYGVKD. In DNA, the CDR3 is TGTGCCATCACGGGGGAAGGCGGGGAGCTGTTTTTT. It codes for CAITGEGGELFF.

This clone was observed once. This sequence joins TRBV4-3 and TRBJ2-1; D uncertain. In germline, CDR1 is LGHNA, CDR2 YSLEER. The CDR3 sequence is 15 residues long. V shed 0 bases and J shed 0 bases, with 6 bases lying between them. CDR3 loop: CASSQEWSSYNEQFF. As DNA, the CDR3 is TGCGCCAGCAGCCAAGAGTGGAGCTCCTACAATGAGCAGTTCTTC.

This chain connects TRBV19 to TRBJ2-2, with 7 bases fitting TRBD1. The CDR3 runs 15 residues. The trim removed 3 bases at V and 0 bases at J, leaving 1 base unmatched. Germline CDR1 reads LNHDA; CDR2 reads SQIVND (reference sequence). DNA of the CDR3: TGTGCCAGTAGTATGGGGACAGCGAACACCGGGGAGCTGTTTTTT. Protein: CASSMGTANTGELFF. Filled out from reference TRBV19 and TRBJ2-2, the complete variable domain reads DGGITQSPKYLFRKEGQNVTLSCEQNLNHDAMYWYRQDPGQGLRLIYYSQIVNDFQKGDIAEGYSVSREKKESFPLTVTSAQKNPTAFYLCASSMGTANTGELFFGEGSRLTVL.

This clone was seen a single time. CDR3 DNA sequence: TGTGCCACCAGCAGAGTAGGTGCTCCTAGTCAGCCCCAGCATTTT. Encoded protein: CATSRVGAPSQPQHF. The J gene is TRBJ1-5, the V gene TRBV15; D not resolved. V lost 1 base and J lost 6, with 13 bases in between. CDR1 LNHNV and CDR2 YYDKDF come from the germline V gene (reference sequence). The CDR3 has 15 residues.

This clone was picked up one time. The genes are TRBV7-9 and TRBJ2-1, with D possibly matching TRBD1 (5 bases). V was shortened by 7 bases and J by 0 bases, with 16 bases between the two germline ends. From germline, CDR1 is SEHNR and CDR2 FQNEAQ (reference sequence). This CDR3 comprises 16 residues. For the CDR3, the DNA is TGTGCCAGCAACCCCCAGGGTCAGAGCTCCTACAATGAGCAGTTCTTC. This codes for CASNPQGQSSYNEQFF.

This chain joins TRBV19 and TRBJ2-1, with TRBD1 matching over 9 bases. Trimming took 8 bases from V and 3 from J; bases not matched to a gene: 8. CDR1 is LNHDA and CDR2 is SQIVND in the germline V gene (reference sequence). The CDR3 consists of 15 residues. The DNA of the CDR3 is TGTGCCAGTCGACCACAGGGGGCTCTCTACAATGAGCAGTTCTTC. Encoded protein: CASRPQGALYNEQFF.

The chain carries TRBV13 and TRBJ1-1; D is possibly TRBD1 (5 bases). V was pared by 2 bases and J by 1 base, with 5 bases between. CDR1 PRHDT and CDR2 FYEKMQ come from the germline V gene (reference sequence). The CDR3 extends over 13 amino acids. CDR3 coding DNA: TGTGCCAGCAGCTTAACAGGGAACACTGAAGCTTTCTTT. Its protein is CASSLTGNTEAFF.

The chain employs TRBV10-2 and TRBJ2-3; 9 bases align to TRBD1. V shed 0 bases and J 2 bases; nucleotides not matched to a gene: 6. The CDR3 has 17 amino acids. Germline V gene data show CDR1 as WSHSY and CDR2 as SAAADI. DNA for the CDR3: TGCGCCAGCAGTGAGTCGGGGGACAGGGTGGACACAGATACGCAGTATTTT. As protein: CASSESGDRVDTDTQYF.

The chain recombines TRBV5-4 with TRBJ2-2, with 8 bases aligning to TRBD1. V gave up 3 bases and J gave up 1 base; unmatched junction bases: 2. The length of the CDR3 is 15 residues. Per the germline V gene, CDR1 is SGHNT and CDR2 is YYREEE (reference sequence). The CDR3 DNA follows: TGTGCCAGCAGCTCGGGACAGGTGAACACCGGGGAGCTGTTTTTT. Protein product: CASSSGQVNTGELFF.

This clone came up a few times. The V and J genes are TRBV6-5 and TRBJ1-1; D is undetermined. The CDR3 consists of 11 residues. From germline, CDR1 is MNHEY and CDR2 SVGAGI. V was clipped by 6 bases and J by 4 bases, with 6 bases between them. DNA for the CDR3: TGTGCCAGCAGGGAGGCCACTGAAGCTTTCTTT. The encoded protein is CASREATEAFF.

DNA of the CDR3: TGTGCCAGCAGCCCCCCCCGGGACAGGGGCAATGAGCAGTTCTTC. It specifies CASSPPRDRGNEQFF. The chain is built from TRBV11-3 and TRBJ2-1; 10 bases fit TRBD1. V was clipped by 5 bases and J by 6 bases; unmatched bases: 7. This CDR3 spans 15 amino acids. Germline V CDR1 and CDR2: SGHNT, YENEEA.

The chain couples TRBV18 to TRBJ1-1; 9 nucleotides align to TRBD1. The CDR3 loop spans 14 amino acids. V dropped 2 bases and J dropped 3; count of bases not matched to a gene: 1. The V gene's germline CDR1 is KGHSH and CDR2 LQKENI. CDR3 amino acids: CASSPRDRDTEAFF. The CDR3 coding sequence is TGTGCCAGCTCACCAAGGGACAGGGACACTGAAGCTTTCTTT.

The V and J genes are TRBV29-1 and TRBJ2-1; 10 bases align to TRBD2. This CDR3 has 14 amino acids. V was pared by 6 bases and J by 4 bases, with 6 bases of the junction left unmatched. Germline CDR1 SQVTM, CDR2 ANQGSEA. Here the CDR3 DNA reads TGCAGCGTATTTGTTAGCGGGGGGTACAATGAGCAGTTCTTC. It is translated as CSVFVSGGYNEQFF.

The CDR3 DNA reads TGTGCCAGCAGTTACGACCGAGCGGCCCGTTTTGAGCAGTTCTTC. Translation gives CASSYDRAARFEQFF. The rearrangement uses TRBV6-5 and TRBJ2-1; a possible D gene is TRBD2 (5 bases). V was cut by 2 bases and J by 9 bases, with 17 bases left in between. The CDR3 length is 15 residues. Germline values: CDR1 MNHEY, CDR2 SVGAGI.